These 21 T cell receptor beta chains originate from one sample sequenced in a study of identifying expanded T cells in peripheral blood. The method was immunoSEQ multiplex PCR; TCRdb's version includes in-frame clones alone and lacks a portion of them. The data hold around 130,000 clones, with 75% to 90% observed a single time. The sample was blood. The source of these receptors is a person aged 18 to 75 in good health.

This chain uses TRBV19 with TRBJ2-5; TRBD2 matches 9 bases. This CDR3 contains 16 residues. The germline V gene encodes CDR1 LNHDA and CDR2 SQIVND (reference sequence). Trimming cost V 5 bases and J 4 bases; bases outside gene matches: 11. The CDR3 is CASSPFILLAGETQYF. CDR3 sequence (DNA): TGTGCCAGTAGTCCTTTTATTTTACTAGCGGGAGAGACCCAGTACTTC.

V gene TRBV7-9 combines with J gene TRBJ2-1; tentatively, D is TRBD1 or TRBD2 (5 bases each). The ends were cut back, 5 bases at V and 7 bases at J, with 15 bases in the middle. The CDR3 covers 14 residues. The germline CDR1 and CDR2 sequences are SEHNR and FQNEAQ (reference sequence). CDR3 sequence (DNA): TGTGCCAGCAGCAATCTAATCGAGGGGAATGAGCAGTTCTTC. It encodes CASSNLIEGNEQFF.

The CDR3 here is CASSELGTGPEKLFF. The CDR3, as DNA: TGTGCCAGCAGTGAATTGGGGACAGGGCCTGAAAAACTGTTTTTT. The rearrangement uses TRBV6-1 and TRBJ1-4, with 9 positions matching TRBD1. Germline V lookup: CDR1 MNHNS, CDR2 SASEGT. V lost 2 bases to trimming and J lost 7 bases; unmatched junction nucleotides: 5. The CDR3 totals 15 residues.

The genes are TRBV27 and TRBJ2-7; tentative D call: TRBD2 (5 bases). Between the trimmed V and J ends, which lost 2 bases and 3 bases, there was a span of 23 bases. CDR1 and CDR2 from the germline V gene are MNHEY and SMNVEV (reference sequence). CDR3 length: 18 amino acids. The CDR3: CASSLSHEGAPRSYEQYF. The CDR3 region has the DNA TGTGCCAGCAGTTTAAGCCACGAGGGAGCGCCGAGAAGCTACGAGCAGTACTTC.

The rearrangement uses TRBV9 and TRBJ2-5; D might be TRBD2 (6 bases). Germline V gene lookup returns CDR1 SGDLS and CDR2 YYNGEE. The CDR3 loop spans 15 amino acids. V lost 4 bases and J 4 bases, leaving 17 bases between the germline ends. The CDR3 sequence is CASSLIPSRGETQYF. The CDR3, as DNA: TGTGCCAGCAGCCTCATTCCCTCGCGGGGAGAGACCCAGTACTTC.

This chain uses TRBV7-2 with TRBJ2-1; 10 positions match TRBD1. Germline CDR1 and CDR2: SGHTA and FQGNSA. CDR3 length: 16 residues. J gave up 7 bases and V 5 bases, and 11 bases lay outside the gene matches. For the CDR3, the DNA is TGTGCCAGCAGCCCTAGGGACAGGGGAGGCTTTAATGAGCAGTTCTTC. It encodes CASSPRDRGGFNEQFF.

CDR3 region: CASSQDGLAGGEDTQYF. In nucleotides, the CDR3 is TGTGCCAGCAGCCAAGATGGGCTAGCGGGGGGTGAGGATACGCAGTATTTT. The V call is TRBV4-2, the J call TRBJ2-3; 11 nucleotides agree with TRBD2. Germline CDR1 is LGHNA and CDR2 is YNFKEQ. The CDR3 has 17 amino acids. The junction had 8 bases not matched to a gene; V was cut back by 0 bases and J by 6 bases.

This chain connects TRBV28 to TRBJ2-7; no firm D call. CDR1 MDHEN and CDR2 SYDVKM come from the germline V gene. This CDR3 has 13 amino acids. Trimming pared 7 bases from V and 4 bases from J, leaving 14 bases between. The CDR3 protein is CASTVDPFYEQYF. The CDR3, as DNA: TGTGCCAGCACCGTCGACCCCTTTTACGAGCAGTACTTC.

This clone appeared once. J is TRBJ2-7 and V is TRBV7-7, with D maybe TRBD2 (5 bases). CDR3 length equals 13 residues. The germline gives CDR1 SSHAT, CDR2 FNYEAQ (reference sequence). The V end lost 8 bases, the J end lost 4 bases, and 15 bases lay between the germline ends. The CDR3 sequence: CASSLGGGYEQYF. The DNA of the CDR3 is TGTGCCAGCTCCTTGGGTGGAGGATACGAGCAGTACTTC.

V is TRBV6-1 and J is TRBJ1-4; D gene unclear. The germline CDR1 and CDR2 sequences are MNHNS and SASEGT. This CDR3 is built from 15 residues. Trimming shortened V by 0 bases and J by 3 bases, and 8 bases separated the two germline ends. CDR3 coding DNA: TGTGCCAGCAGTGAAGCCGGAACCGCTAATGAAAAACTGTTTTTT. Protein sequence: CASSEAGTANEKLFF.

In DNA form, the CDR3 reads TGTGCCAGCAAAGGAGGGGTGACAGATACGCAGTATTTT. Its translation: CASKGGVTDTQYF. The chain joins TRBV7-2 to TRBJ2-3, with D tentatively TRBD2 (6 bases). The V gene's germline CDR1 is SGHTA and CDR2 FQGNSA. Deletions cut 7 bases from V and 3 bases from J, with 11 bases between. This CDR3 has 13 amino acids.

J is TRBJ2-2 and V is TRBV2; the D call may be TRBD1 or TRBD2 (6 bases each). V dropped 9 bases and J dropped 6 bases, with 8 bases sitting between them. From germline, CDR1 is SNHLY and CDR2 FYNNEI. This CDR3 spans 11 amino acids. The CDR3 nucleotides are TGTGCCAGGGGGGGCTCCGGGGAGCTGTTTTTT. It encodes CARGGSGELFF.

The V and J genes are TRBV4-1 and TRBJ2-5, with 8 bases lining up with TRBD2. The J call is in doubt because the DNA end fits TRBJ2-7 better. The germline V gene has CDR1 MGHRA and CDR2 YSYEKL. CDR3 length equals 15 residues. CDR3 region: CASSLGLALSYEQYF. The DNA for the CDR3 is TGCGCCAGCAGCCTCGGACTAGCCCTCTCCTACGAGCAGTACTTC.

This chain joins TRBV5-6 and TRBJ2-7; D gene uncertain. The length of the CDR3 is 14 residues. The V gene's germline CDR1 is SGHDT and CDR2 YYEEEE. Trimming cost V 0 bases and J 3 bases, with 10 bases left between them. The CDR3 sequence: CASSLGQQNYEQYF. CDR3 nucleotide sequence: TGTGCCAGCAGCTTGGGGCAGCAGAACTACGAGCAGTACTTC.

The chain is built from TRBV2 and TRBJ2-1; 10 bases align to TRBD2. The germline V gene has CDR1 SNHLY and CDR2 FYNNEI. V was pared by 3 bases and J by 10 bases, with 6 bases of the junction left unmatched. This CDR3 is built from 14 residues. CDR3 region: CASSEASGSGEQFF. CDR3 sequence (DNA): TGTGCCAGCAGTGAGGCTAGCGGGAGTGGAGAGCAGTTCTTC.

The gene calls are TRBV6-5 and TRBJ2-5, with D unresolved. Germline CDR1 reads MNHEY; CDR2 reads SVGAGI. This CDR3 contains 13 residues. V dropped 6 bases and J dropped 5 bases, with 13 bases sitting between them. The CDR3 sequence is CASSRSGRETQYF. DNA for the CDR3: TGTGCCAGCAGCCGATCGGGCCGGGAGACCCAGTACTTC.

In DNA form, the CDR3 reads TGTGCCAGCAACCCTGGCATGGACACCATATATTTT. Its translation: CASNPGMDTIYF. The J gene is TRBJ1-3, the V gene TRBV6-1; D gene uncertain. CDR1 and CDR2 from the germline V gene are MNHNS and SASEGT. The V and J ends lost 7 bases and 8 bases respectively, with 12 bases between them. The CDR3 is 12 amino acids.

J is TRBJ1-5 and V is TRBV2; 10 bases align to TRBD1. This CDR3 spans 15 amino acids. Germline V lookup: CDR1 SNHLY, CDR2 FYNNEI. J lost 3 bases, V lost 7 bases, and 6 bases had no gene match. The CDR3 DNA reads as TGTGCCAGCAACACGAGACAGGGGGCCAATCAGCCCCAGCATTTT. As protein: CASNTRQGANQPQHF.

The rearrangement uses TRBV14 and TRBJ1-2; D is undetermined. The CDR3 totals 13 residues. From germline, CDR1 is SGHDN and CDR2 FVKESK. Trimming took 4 bases from V and 2 from J, leaving 8 bases between them. CDR3 bases: TGTGCCAGCAGCCCACGAGTCAACTATGGCTACACCTTC. This encodes CASSPRVNYGYTF.

The V and J genes are TRBV6-6 and TRBJ1-2; D perhaps matches TRBD1 (6 bases). The ends were cut back, 5 bases at V and 7 bases at J, with 17 bases in the middle. CDR1 and CDR2 (germline): MNHNY, SVGAGI (reference sequence). The CDR3 extends over 14 amino acids. The CDR3, as DNA: TGTGCCAGCAGTCGTCCTACAGGGAGGGGTGGCTACACCTTC. Its protein is CASSRPTGRGGYTF.

The chain links TRBV7-2 to TRBJ1-2; a weak D match, TRBD1 (5 bases). Germline assignment: CDR1 SGHTA and CDR2 FQGNSA. The CDR3 runs 15 residues. The germline V and J ends were trimmed by 6 bases and 4 bases, with 18 bases remaining between them. Here the CDR3 reads CASREPGTALYGYTF. Written as DNA, the CDR3 is TGTGCCAGCAGAGAACCAGGGACTGCCCTCTATGGCTACACCTTC.